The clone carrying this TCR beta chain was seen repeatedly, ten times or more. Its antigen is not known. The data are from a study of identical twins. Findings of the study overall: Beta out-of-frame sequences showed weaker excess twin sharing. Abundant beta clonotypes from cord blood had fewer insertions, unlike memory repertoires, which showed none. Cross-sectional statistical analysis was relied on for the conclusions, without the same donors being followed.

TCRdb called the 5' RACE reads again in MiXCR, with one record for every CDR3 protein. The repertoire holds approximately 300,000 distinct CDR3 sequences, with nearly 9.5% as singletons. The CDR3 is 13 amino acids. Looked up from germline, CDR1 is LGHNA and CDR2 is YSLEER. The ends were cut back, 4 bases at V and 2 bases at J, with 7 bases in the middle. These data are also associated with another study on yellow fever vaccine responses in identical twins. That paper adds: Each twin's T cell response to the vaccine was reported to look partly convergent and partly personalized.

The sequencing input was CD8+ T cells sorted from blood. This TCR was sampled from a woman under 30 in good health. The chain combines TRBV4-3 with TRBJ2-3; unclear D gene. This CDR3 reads CASSLTPTDTQYF. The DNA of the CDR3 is TGCGCCAGCAGCCTAACCCCCACAGATACGCAGTATTTT.